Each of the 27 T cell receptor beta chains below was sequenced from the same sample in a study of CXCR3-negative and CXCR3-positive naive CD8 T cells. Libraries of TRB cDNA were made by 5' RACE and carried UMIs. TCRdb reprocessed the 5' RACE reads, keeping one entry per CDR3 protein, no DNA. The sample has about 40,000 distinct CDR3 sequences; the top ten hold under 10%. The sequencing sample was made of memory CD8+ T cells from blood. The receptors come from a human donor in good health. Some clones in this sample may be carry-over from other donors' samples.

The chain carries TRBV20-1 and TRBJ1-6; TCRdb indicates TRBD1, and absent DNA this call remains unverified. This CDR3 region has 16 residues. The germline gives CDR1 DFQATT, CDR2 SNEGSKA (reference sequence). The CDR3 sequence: CSASIMPGSESSPLHF.

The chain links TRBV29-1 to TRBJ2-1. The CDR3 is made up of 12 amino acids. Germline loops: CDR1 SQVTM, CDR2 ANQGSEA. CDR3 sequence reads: CSGIDWDNEQFF.

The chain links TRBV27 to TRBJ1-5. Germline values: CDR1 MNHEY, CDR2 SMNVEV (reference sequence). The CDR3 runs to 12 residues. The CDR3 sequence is CASSFSNQPQHF.

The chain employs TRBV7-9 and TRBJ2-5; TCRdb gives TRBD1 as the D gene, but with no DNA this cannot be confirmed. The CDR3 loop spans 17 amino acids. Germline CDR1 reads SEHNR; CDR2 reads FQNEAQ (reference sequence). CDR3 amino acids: CASSAAGTGGRQETQYF. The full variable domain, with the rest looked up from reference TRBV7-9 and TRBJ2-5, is DTGVSQNPRHKITKRGQNVTFRCDPISEHNRLYWYRQTLGQGPEFLTYFQNEAQLEKSRLLSDRFSAERPKGSFSTLEIQRTEQGDSAMYLCASSAAGTGGRQETQYFGPGTRLLVL.

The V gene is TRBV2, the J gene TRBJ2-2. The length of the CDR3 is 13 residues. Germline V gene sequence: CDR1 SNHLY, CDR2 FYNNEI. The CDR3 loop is CASSDTPAGELFF.

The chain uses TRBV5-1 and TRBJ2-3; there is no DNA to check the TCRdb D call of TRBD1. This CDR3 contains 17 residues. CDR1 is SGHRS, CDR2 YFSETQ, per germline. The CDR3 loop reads CASSLEPGQGGTDTQYF.

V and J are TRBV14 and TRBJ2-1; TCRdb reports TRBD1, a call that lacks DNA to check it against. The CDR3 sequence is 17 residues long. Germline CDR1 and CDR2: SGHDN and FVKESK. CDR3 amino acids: CASSQVPDLASYNEQFF.

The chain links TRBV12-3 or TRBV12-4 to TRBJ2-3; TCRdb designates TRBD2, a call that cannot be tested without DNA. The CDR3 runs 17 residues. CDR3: CASSTLGRGVSTDTQYF.

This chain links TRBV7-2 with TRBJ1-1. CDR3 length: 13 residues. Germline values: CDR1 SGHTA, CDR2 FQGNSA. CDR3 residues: CASSLGALAEAFF.

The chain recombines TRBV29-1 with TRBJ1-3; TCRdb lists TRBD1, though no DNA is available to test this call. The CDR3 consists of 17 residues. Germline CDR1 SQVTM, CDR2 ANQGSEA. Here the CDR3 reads CSVESPGITDSGNTIYF. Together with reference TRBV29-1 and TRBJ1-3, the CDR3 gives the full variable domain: SAVISQKPSRDICQRGTSLTIQCQVDSQVTMMFWYRQQPGQSLTLIATANQGSEATYESGFVIDKFPISRPNLTFSTLTVSNMSPEDSSIYLCSVESPGITDSGNTIYFGEGSWLTVV.

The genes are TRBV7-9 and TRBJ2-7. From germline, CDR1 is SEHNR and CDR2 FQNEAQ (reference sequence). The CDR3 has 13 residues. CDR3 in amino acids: CASSPRSSYEQYF.

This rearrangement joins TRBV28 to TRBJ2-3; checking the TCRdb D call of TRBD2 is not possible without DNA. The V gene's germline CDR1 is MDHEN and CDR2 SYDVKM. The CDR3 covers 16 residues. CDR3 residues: CASSASLAGRTDTQYF.

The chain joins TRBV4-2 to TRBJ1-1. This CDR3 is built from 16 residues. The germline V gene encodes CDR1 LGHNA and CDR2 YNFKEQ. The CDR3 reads CASSQDLGLLEGEAFF.

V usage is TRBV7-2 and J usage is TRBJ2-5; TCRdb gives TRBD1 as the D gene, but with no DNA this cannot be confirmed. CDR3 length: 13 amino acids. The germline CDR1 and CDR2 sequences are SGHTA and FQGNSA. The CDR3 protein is CASSSGAGETQYF.

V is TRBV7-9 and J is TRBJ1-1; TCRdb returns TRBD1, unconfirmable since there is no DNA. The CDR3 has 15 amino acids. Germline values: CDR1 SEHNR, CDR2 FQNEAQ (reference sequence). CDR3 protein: CASSLGIGMNTEAFF.

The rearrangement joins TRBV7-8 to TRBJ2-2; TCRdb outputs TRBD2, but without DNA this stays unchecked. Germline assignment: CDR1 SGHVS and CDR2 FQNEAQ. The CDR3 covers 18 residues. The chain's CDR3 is CASSLGLRGALDTGELFF.

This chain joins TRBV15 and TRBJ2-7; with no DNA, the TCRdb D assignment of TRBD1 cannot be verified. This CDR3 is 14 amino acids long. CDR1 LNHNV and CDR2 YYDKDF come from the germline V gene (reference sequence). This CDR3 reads CATSIDTGRDEQYF. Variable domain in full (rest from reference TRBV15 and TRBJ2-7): DAMVIQNPRYQVTQFGKPVTLSCSQTLNHNVMYWYQQKSSQAPKLLFHYYDKDFNNEADTPDNFQSRRPNTSFCFLDIRSPGLGDTAMYLCATSIDTGRDEQYFGPGTRLTVT.

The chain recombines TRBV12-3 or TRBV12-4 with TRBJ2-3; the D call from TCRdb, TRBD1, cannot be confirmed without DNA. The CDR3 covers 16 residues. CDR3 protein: CASSLTATQSTDTQYF.

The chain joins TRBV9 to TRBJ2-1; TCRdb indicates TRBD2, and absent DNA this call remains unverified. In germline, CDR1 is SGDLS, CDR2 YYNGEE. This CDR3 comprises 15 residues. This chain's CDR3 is CASSPGTSRDNEQFF.

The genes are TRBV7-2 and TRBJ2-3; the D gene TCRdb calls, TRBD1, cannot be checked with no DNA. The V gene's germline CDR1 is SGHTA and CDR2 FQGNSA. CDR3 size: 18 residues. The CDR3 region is CASSLPISAGAETDTQYF.

CDR3 region: CASSLEASGGYNEQFF. The chain uses TRBV7-3 and TRBJ2-1; the D call from TCRdb, TRBD2, cannot be confirmed without DNA. The CDR3 totals 16 residues. Germline V gene data show CDR1 as SGHTA and CDR2 as FQGTGA.

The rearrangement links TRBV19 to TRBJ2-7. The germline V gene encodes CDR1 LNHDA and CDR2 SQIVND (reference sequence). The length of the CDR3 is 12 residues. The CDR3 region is CASMGISYEQYF.

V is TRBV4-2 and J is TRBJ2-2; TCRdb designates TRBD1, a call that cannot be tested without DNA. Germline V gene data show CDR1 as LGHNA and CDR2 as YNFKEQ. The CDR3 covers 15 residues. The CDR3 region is CASSARTENTGELFF.

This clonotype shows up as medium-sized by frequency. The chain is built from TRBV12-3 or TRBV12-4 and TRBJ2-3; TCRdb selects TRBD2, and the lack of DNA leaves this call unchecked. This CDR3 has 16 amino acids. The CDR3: CASSPDPSGGTDTQYF.

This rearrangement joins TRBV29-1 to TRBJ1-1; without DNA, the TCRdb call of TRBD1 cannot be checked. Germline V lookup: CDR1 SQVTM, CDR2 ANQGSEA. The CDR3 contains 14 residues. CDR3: CSLGTGDMNTEAFF.

The CDR3 sequence: CASSQDGGGQETQYF. This rearrangement joins TRBV4-1 to TRBJ2-5; TCRdb calls TRBD1, which cannot be checked without DNA. Germline V gene data show CDR1 as MGHRA and CDR2 as YSYEKL. The CDR3 loop spans 15 amino acids.

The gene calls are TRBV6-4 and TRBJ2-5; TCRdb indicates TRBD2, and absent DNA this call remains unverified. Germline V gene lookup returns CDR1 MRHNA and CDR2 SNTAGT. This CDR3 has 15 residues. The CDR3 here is CASSRTSGGQETQYF.